This T cell receptor beta chain emerged from a study of cytomegalovirus exposure and HLA in healthy donors. Study-level information: Early on, a data release was issued that held 80 million to 90 million unique TCRs from HLA-typed donors. Whole-study findings and limits: The authors later linked a missense DCLRE1C variant to TCR beta V- and J-gene trimming. The authors enumerated roughly 180 TCR beta chains as linked to cytomegalovirus.

As concerns this clone: No antigen is known for it.

Amplification used 60 Vbeta primers and 13 Jbeta primers. Sequencing used immunoSEQ multiplex PCR; TCRdb keeps in-frame clones, though not all of them. The sample yields fewer than 200,000 clones, 80% to 85% seen once. This CDR3 region has 15 residues. Germline assignment: CDR1 SGDLS and CDR2 YYNGEE. V was pared by 0 bases and J by 4 bases, with 13 bases between. The sequence was collected from a middle-aged man in good health and CMV-seronegative. Sequenced: PBMCs. V gene TRBV9 combines with J gene TRBJ1-1; no clear D. The CDR3 nucleotides are TGTGCCAGCAGCGTAGAAGGTGGAGGAAGCACTGAAGCTTTCTTT. It is translated as CASSVEGGGSTEAFF. Variable domain in full (rest from reference TRBV9 and TRBJ1-1): DSGVTQTPKHLITATGQRVTLRCSPRSGDLSVYWYQQSLDQGLQFLIQYYNGEERAKGNILERFSAQQFPDLHSELNLSSLELGDSALYFCASSVEGGGSTEAFFGQGTRLTVV.